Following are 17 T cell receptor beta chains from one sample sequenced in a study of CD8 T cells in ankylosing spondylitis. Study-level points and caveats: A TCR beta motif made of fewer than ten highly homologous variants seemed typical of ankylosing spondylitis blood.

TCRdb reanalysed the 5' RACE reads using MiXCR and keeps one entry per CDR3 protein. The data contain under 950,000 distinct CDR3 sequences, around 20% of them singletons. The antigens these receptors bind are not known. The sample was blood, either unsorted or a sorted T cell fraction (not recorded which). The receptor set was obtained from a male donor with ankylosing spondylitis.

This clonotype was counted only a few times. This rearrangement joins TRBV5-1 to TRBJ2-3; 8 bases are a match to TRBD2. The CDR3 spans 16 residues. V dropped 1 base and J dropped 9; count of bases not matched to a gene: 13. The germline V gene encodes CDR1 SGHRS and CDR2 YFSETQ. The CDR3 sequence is CASSLTSGLEHGTQYF. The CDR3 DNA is TGCGCCAGCAGCTTGACTAGCGGCCTTGAGCATGGCACGCAGTATTTT.

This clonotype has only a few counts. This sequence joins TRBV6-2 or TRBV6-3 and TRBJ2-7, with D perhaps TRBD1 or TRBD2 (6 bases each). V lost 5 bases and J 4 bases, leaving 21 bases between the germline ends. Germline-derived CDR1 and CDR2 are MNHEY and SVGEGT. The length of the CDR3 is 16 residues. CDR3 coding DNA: TGTGCCAGCAGTCGAATCATCGGACAGCTAGCGTACGAGCAGTACTTC. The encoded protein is CASSRIIGQLAYEQYF.

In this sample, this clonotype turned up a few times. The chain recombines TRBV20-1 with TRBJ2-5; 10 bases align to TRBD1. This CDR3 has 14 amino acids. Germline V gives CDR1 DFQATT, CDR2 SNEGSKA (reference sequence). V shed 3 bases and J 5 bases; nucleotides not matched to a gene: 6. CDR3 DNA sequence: TGCAGTGCTAGCTCTCCGGACAGGGGGGAGACCCAGTACTTC. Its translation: CSASSPDRGETQYF.

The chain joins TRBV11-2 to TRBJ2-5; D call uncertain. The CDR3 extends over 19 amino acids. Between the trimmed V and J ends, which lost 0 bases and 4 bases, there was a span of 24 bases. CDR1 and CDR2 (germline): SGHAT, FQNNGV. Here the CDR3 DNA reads TGTGCCAGCAGCTTAGAAGGAAGGGCTCTACACCCACGCGGAGAGACCCAGTACTTC. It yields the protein CASSLEGRALHPRGETQYF. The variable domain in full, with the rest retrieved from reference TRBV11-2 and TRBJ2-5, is EAGVAQSPRYKIIEKRQSVAFWCNPISGHATLYWYQQILGQGPKLLIQFQNNGVVDDSQLPKDRFSAERLKGVDSTLKIQPAKLEDSAVYLCASSLEGRALHPRGETQYFGPGTRLLVL.

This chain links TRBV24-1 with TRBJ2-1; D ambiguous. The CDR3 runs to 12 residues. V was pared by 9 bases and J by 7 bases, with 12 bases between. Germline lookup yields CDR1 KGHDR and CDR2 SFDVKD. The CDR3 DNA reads TGTGCCACCGCCGCGGTCGGGAATGAGCAGTTCTTC. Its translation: CATAAVGNEQFF.

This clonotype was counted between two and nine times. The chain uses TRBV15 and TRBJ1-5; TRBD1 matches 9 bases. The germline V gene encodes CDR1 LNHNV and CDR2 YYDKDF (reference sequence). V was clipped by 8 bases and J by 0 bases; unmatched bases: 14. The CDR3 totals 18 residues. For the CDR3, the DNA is TGTGCCACCCGAAGAGCTGGACAGGGGAAATATAGCAATCAGCCCCAGCATTTT. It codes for CATRRAGQGKYSNQPQHF.

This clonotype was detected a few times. CDR3 DNA: TGTGCCAGCAGCTTGACACAAAACTACGAGCAGTACTTC. Protein: CASSLTQNYEQYF. This chain connects TRBV5-5 to TRBJ2-7, with D unclear. Germline V gives CDR1 SGHKS, CDR2 YYEKEE (reference sequence). The CDR3 contains 13 residues. Trimming left V 1 base short and J 3 bases short, with 8 bases between.

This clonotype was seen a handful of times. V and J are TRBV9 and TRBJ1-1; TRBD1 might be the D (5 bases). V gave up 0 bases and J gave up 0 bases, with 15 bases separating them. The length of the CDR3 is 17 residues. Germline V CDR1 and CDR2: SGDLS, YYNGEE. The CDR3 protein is CASSVDPGGSVNTEAFF. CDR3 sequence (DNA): TGTGCCAGCAGCGTAGATCCGGGGGGGTCGGTGAACACTGAAGCTTTCTTT. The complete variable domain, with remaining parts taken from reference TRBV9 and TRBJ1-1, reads DSGVTQTPKHLITATGQRVTLRCSPRSGDLSVYWYQQSLDQGLQFLIQYYNGEERAKGNILERFSAQQFPDLHSELNLSSLELGDSALYFCASSVDPGGSVNTEAFFGQGTRLTVV.

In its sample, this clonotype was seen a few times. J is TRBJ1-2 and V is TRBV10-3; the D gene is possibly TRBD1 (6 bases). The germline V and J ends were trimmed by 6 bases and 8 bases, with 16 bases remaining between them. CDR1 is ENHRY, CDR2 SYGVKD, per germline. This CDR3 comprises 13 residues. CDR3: CAISHGQQEGYTF. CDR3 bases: TGTGCCATCAGCCACGGACAGCAGGAGGGCTACACCTTC.

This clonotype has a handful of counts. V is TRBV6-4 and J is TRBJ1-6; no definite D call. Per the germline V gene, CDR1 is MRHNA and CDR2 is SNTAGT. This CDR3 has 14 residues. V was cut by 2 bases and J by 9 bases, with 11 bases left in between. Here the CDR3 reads CASSDGPGGSPLHF. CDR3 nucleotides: TGTGCCAGCAGTGACGGGCCAGGTGGTTCACCCCTCCACTTT.

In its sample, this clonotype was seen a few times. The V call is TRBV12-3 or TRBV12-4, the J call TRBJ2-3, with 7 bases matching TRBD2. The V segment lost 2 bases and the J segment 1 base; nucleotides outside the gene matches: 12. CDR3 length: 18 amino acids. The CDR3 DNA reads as TGTGCCAGCAGTTTAAGTCCCCTTGGGGCGGGGGGCACAGATACGCAGTATTTT. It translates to CASSLSPLGAGGTDTQYF.

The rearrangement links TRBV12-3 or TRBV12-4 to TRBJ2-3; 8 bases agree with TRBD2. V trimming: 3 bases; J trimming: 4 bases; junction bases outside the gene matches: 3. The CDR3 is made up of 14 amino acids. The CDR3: CASSFTSGPDTQYF. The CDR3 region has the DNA TGTGCCAGCAGTTTCACTAGCGGCCCAGATACGCAGTATTTT.

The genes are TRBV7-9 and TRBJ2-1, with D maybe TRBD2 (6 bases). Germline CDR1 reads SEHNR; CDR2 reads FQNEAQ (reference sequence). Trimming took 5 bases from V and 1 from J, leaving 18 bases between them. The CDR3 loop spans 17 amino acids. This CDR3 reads CASSPQSNSGSYNEQFF. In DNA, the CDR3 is TGTGCCAGCAGCCCACAATCTAATAGCGGTTCCTACAATGAGCAGTTCTTC.

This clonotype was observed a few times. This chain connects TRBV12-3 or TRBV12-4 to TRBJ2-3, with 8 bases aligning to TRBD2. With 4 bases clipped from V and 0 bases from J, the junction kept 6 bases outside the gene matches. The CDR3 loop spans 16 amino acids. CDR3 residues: CASSSSGRKSTDTQYF. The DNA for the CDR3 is TGTGCCAGCAGTTCAAGCGGGAGAAAGAGCACAGATACGCAGTATTTT.

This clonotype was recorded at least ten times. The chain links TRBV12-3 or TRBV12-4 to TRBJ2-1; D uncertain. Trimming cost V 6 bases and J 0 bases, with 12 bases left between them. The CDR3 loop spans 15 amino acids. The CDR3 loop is CASRARWSSYNEQFF. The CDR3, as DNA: TGTGCCAGCAGAGCGAGGTGGAGCTCCTACAATGAGCAGTTCTTC.

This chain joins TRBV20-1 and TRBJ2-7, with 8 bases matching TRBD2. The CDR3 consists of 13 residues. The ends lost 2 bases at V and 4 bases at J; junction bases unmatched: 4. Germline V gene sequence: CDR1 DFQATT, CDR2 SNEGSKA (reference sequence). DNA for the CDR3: TGCAGTGCTAGAAGAGGACTAGCATACGAGCAGTACTTC. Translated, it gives CSARRGLAYEQYF.

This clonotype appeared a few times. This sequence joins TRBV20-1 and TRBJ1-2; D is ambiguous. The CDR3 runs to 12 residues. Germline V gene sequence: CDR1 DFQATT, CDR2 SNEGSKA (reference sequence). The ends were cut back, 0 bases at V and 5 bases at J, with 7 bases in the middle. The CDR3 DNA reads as TGCAGTGCTAGAGATCATGGATATGGCTACACCTTC. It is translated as CSARDHGYGYTF.